Below, 8 T cell receptor beta chains from the same sample are listed, as sequenced in a study of shared clonotypes between healthy human individuals (dated by TCRdb to about 2020). The library relied on the immunoSEQ multiplex PCR assay. The table was pulled from immuneACCESS by TCRdb, which kept in-frame rearrangements only. Such tables lose some clones; where checked, under half of the loss comes from unresolved V genes, and the rest has no known cause. The table for this sample lists about 530,000 clones; roughly 95% of them were counted only once. The ten top clones hold 0.05% to 0.07% of the sample. What was sequenced was naive CD4+ T cells sorted from blood. Read against the paper, the sample's cell subset or site label means: CD45RA+ positively selected. These receptors all stem from a woman under 40 in good health.

The chain has TRBV7-2 and TRBJ1-5; D remains unclear. Germline V gene sequence: CDR1 SGHTA, CDR2 FQGNSA. V shed 5 bases and J shed 5 bases, with 10 bases lying between them. The CDR3 loop spans 13 amino acids. The DNA of the CDR3 is TGTGCCAGCAGCCTATCAAGTGATCAGCCCCAGCATTTT. Translating it yields CASSLSSDQPQHF. Complete variable domain (other parts from reference TRBV7-2 and TRBJ1-5): GAGVSQSPSNKVTEKGKDVELRCDPISGHTALYWYRQSLGQGLEFLIYFQGNSAPDKSGLPSDRFSAERTGGSVSTLTIQRTQQEDSAVYLCASSLSSDQPQHFGDGTRLSIL.

The chain joins TRBV28 to TRBJ1-1; tentatively, D is TRBD1 (5 bases). V shed 2 bases and J shed 2 bases, with 18 bases lying between them. Germline values: CDR1 MDHEN, CDR2 SYDVKM. The CDR3 is 17 residues long. In DNA, the CDR3 is TGTGCCAGCAGTTTACCCCAGGGCCCCACCTACAACACTGAAGCTTTCTTT. Residues: CASSLPQGPTYNTEAFF.

V and J are TRBV4-1 and TRBJ1-4; D is perhaps TRBD1 (5 bases). This CDR3 comprises 15 residues. From germline, CDR1 is MGHRA and CDR2 YSYEKL. The V end was cut by 7 bases, the J end by 5 bases, with 17 bases between. In DNA form, the CDR3 reads TGCGCCAGCACCCCCATACGGGGCCCCAATGAAAAACTGTTTTTT. Amino acid sequence: CASTPIRGPNEKLFF.

This sequence joins TRBV7-3 and TRBJ2-7, with 10 bases that match TRBD1. The J segment lost 9 bases and the V segment lost 5 bases, leaving 13 bases of the junction unmatched. CDR1 and CDR2 (germline): SGHTA, FQGTGA. This CDR3 comprises 15 residues. CDR3 sequence (DNA): TGTGCCAGCAGCCTAGGCGGGACAGGGGTATCACGGCAGTACTTC. This encodes CASSLGGTGVSRQYF. Full variable domain (rest looked up from reference TRBV7-3 and TRBJ2-7): GAGVSQTPSNKVTEKGKYVELRCDPISGHTALYWYRQSLGQGPEFLIYFQGTGAADDSGLPNDRFFAVRPEGSVSTLKIQRTERGDSAVYLCASSLGGTGVSRQYFGPGTRLTVT.

This sequence joins TRBV18 and TRBJ1-2; 7 nucleotides agree with TRBD1. V was pared by 2 bases and J by 7 bases, with 7 bases of the junction left unmatched. The germline V gene has CDR1 KGHSH and CDR2 LQKENI. The CDR3 has 14 residues. This CDR3 reads CASSPETGFGGYTF. For the CDR3, the DNA is TGTGCCAGCTCACCAGAGACAGGGTTTGGTGGCTACACCTTC.

The rearrangement links TRBV5-1 to TRBJ2-1, with D perhaps matching TRBD2 (7 bases). The V and J ends lost 1 base and 7 bases respectively, with 21 bases between them. CDR3 size: 17 residues. Germline V CDR1 and CDR2: SGHRS, YFSETQ. The CDR3 DNA reads TGCGCCAGCAGCTTGCAGGGGCTAGCGGCCCCGTTAAATGAGCAGTTCTTC. Translating gives CASSLQGLAAPLNEQFF.

The chain couples TRBV29-1 to TRBJ2-7, with D tentatively TRBD1 (5 bases). Trimming cost V 1 base and J 6 bases, with 10 bases left between them. The germline V gene encodes CDR1 SQVTM and CDR2 ANQGSEA. The CDR3 totals 12 residues. The CDR3 region is CSVEGPGFEQYF. The DNA of the CDR3 is TGCAGCGTTGAAGGGCCAGGGTTCGAGCAGTACTTC.

This chain joins TRBV5-6 and TRBJ1-1, with 7 bases that match TRBD1. CDR3 length: 16 residues. Germline trimming cut 1 base from V and 0 bases from J; bases unmatched to any gene: 6. Germline V gives CDR1 SGHDT, CDR2 YYEEEE. CDR3: CASSLPGQTMNTEAFF. Here the CDR3 DNA reads TGTGCCAGCAGCTTGCCGGGACAGACTATGAACACTGAAGCTTTCTTT.